This T cell receptor (beta chain) was retrieved from a study of identical twins. V was shortened by 7 bases and J by 0 bases, with 12 bases between the two germline ends. CDR3 length: 13 residues. CDR1 and CDR2 from the germline V gene are SQVTM and ANQGSEA. A template switching step contributed a universal primer site, while unique molecular identifiers were present in the cDNA. Using its own MiXCR run on the 5' RACE reads, TCRdb lists one record per CDR3 protein. The table has roughly 570,000 distinct CDR3 sequences, approximately 9.6% seen once. Study-level results: There were fewer insertions in abundant cord blood beta clonotypes, but memory repertoires showed no such pattern.

This clonotype has only a few counts. Its antigen is unknown. The same sample was also studied in work on yellow fever vaccine responses in identical twins.

Sequenced sample: PBMCs. The receptor comes from a woman under 30 in good health. The J gene is TRBJ1-1, the V gene TRBV29-1, with D perhaps TRBD1 (5 bases). The CDR3 coding sequence is TGCAGCGAGAAGTGGGGCATGAACACTGAAGCTTTCTTT. Residues: CSEKWGMNTEAFF.